The 29 T cell receptor beta chains below were found in one sample sequenced in a study of shared clonotypes between healthy human individuals. Only in-frame clones appear in the TCRdb table, and some are missing; sequencing was by immunoSEQ multiplex PCR. The data contain about 650,000 clones, roughly 95% of them singletons. Naivety among CD8 cells was defined by CD45RO negativity and positive CCR7 selection, thereby excluding terminally differentiated effector memory CD45RA+ cells. Sequencing used naive CD8+ T cells sorted from blood. The receptors derive from a woman in her twenties or thirties in good health.

This sequence joins TRBV11-2 and TRBJ1-1, with 11 bases identical to TRBD1. This CDR3 is built from 15 residues. CDR1 is SGHAT, CDR2 FQNNGV, per germline. With 4 bases clipped from V and 5 bases from J, the junction kept 6 bases outside the gene matches. CDR3 loop: CASSYWTGGETEAFF. CDR3 nucleotides: TGTGCCAGCAGCTATTGGACAGGGGGCGAGACTGAAGCTTTCTTT.

This clone was counted a single time. DNA for the CDR3: TGTGCCAGCAGCTTAGGCTTAGCGGCTCCTCAAGAGACCCAGTACTTC. It translates to CASSLGLAAPQETQYF. This chain connects TRBV7-6 to TRBJ2-5, with a tentative D call TRBD2 (6 bases). The CDR3 extends over 16 amino acids. V was clipped by 1 base and J by 2 bases, with 14 bases between them. CDR1 is SGHVS, CDR2 FNYEAQ, per germline.

CDR3 sequence (DNA): TGTGCCAGCAGCTTAGTCGCGGCCGGGACTAGTAGATCCGAGCAGTACTTC. This codes for CASSLVAAGTSRSEQYF. The V call is TRBV7-8, the J call TRBJ2-7; 8 nucleotides agree with TRBD2. Germline CDR1 SGHVS, CDR2 FQNEAQ. The junction had 14 bases not matched to a gene; V was cut back by 1 base and J by 6 bases. This CDR3 has 17 residues.

The chain is built from TRBV9 and TRBJ2-1; perhaps TRBD2 as D (6 bases). V gave up 3 bases and J gave up 0 bases, with 10 bases separating them. The CDR3 spans 15 residues. Germline values: CDR1 SGDLS, CDR2 YYNGEE. The CDR3 loop is CASSGDGSSYNEQFF. The CDR3 region has the DNA TGTGCCAGCAGCGGAGACGGGAGCTCCTACAATGAGCAGTTCTTC.

The V gene is TRBV6-5, the J gene TRBJ2-1, with 7 bases aligning to TRBD1. V shed 4 bases, J shed 6 bases, and the junction held 12 bases outside the gene matches. The CDR3 consists of 16 residues. The germline gives CDR1 MNHEY, CDR2 SVGAGI. The CDR3 loop is CASSSFRQGSVNEQFF. As DNA, the CDR3 is TGTGCCAGCAGTTCCTTCAGACAGGGCTCCGTCAATGAGCAGTTCTTC.

V usage is TRBV7-8 and J usage is TRBJ2-3; TRBD2 agrees at 7 bases. CDR1 is SGHVS, CDR2 FQNEAQ, per germline. This CDR3 is built from 15 residues. With V trimmed by 3 bases and J by 5 bases, 8 bases remained unmatched. The CDR3 loop is CASSFVGGPGDTQYF. The CDR3 bases are TGTGCCAGCAGCTTTGTGGGAGGGCCAGGAGATACGCAGTATTTT.

The chain joins TRBV7-9 to TRBJ2-7; 9 bases agree with TRBD2. CDR3 length: 14 residues. After removal of 3 bases from V and 0 bases from J, the junction contained 0 bases not matched to a gene. Germline assignment: CDR1 SEHNR and CDR2 FQNEAQ (reference sequence). CDR3 in amino acids: CASSFSGGSYEQYF. CDR3 coding DNA: TGTGCCAGCAGCTTTAGCGGGGGCTCCTACGAGCAGTACTTC.

The CDR3 here is CASSLGRASGIYNEQFF. The DNA for the CDR3 is TGTGCCAGCAGCTTGGGTAGGGCTAGCGGTATCTACAATGAGCAGTTCTTC. J is TRBJ2-1 and V is TRBV5-6; 7 positions match TRBD2. V dropped 0 bases and J dropped 3; count of bases not matched to a gene: 9. CDR3 size: 17 residues. The V gene's germline CDR1 is SGHDT and CDR2 YYEEEE.

The rearrangement joins TRBV28 to TRBJ2-7, with 7 bases matching TRBD1. Germline CDR1 reads MDHEN; CDR2 reads SYDVKM. This CDR3 has 14 amino acids. V dropped 3 bases and J dropped 3; count of bases not matched to a gene: 5. The CDR3 sequence is CASSLGQKFYEQYF. CDR3 DNA sequence: TGTGCCAGCAGTTTGGGACAGAAGTTCTACGAGCAGTACTTC.

This chain uses TRBV6-6 with TRBJ2-3, with D perhaps matching TRBD2 (6 bases). The CDR3 covers 14 residues. Deletions cut 5 bases from V and 4 bases from J, with 13 bases between. CDR1 is MNHNY and CDR2 is SVGAGI in the germline V gene (reference sequence). This chain's CDR3 is CASSIFGGADTQYF. Written as DNA, the CDR3 is TGTGCCAGCAGTATCTTCGGCGGGGCAGATACGCAGTATTTT.

J is TRBJ2-5 and V is TRBV7-9; weak D call: TRBD2 (5 bases). CDR1 and CDR2 (germline): SEHNR, FQNEAQ (reference sequence). The CDR3 runs 13 residues. Trimming stripped 7 bases from V and 5 bases from J, with 14 bases between. The CDR3 DNA is TGTGCCAGCACGCCTAGCCGGGTGGAGACCCAGTACTTC. Encoded protein: CASTPSRVETQYF.

The count of this clone is one. The conserved phenylalanine or tryptophan normally closing the CDR3 is absent here, so this likely arose from a read error. Because the CDR3's place on the DNA is in doubt, the DNA is left out and the CDR3 is given as listed by TCRdb. The J gene is TRBJ2-7, the V gene TRBV4-3. The CDR3 is 8 residues long, ends included. Germline V CDR1 and CDR2: LGHNA, YSLEER. The CDR3 here is CASSRQGG.

This sequence joins TRBV28 and TRBJ2-7; 7 bases align to TRBD1. The CDR3 covers 15 residues. CDR1 is MDHEN and CDR2 is SYDVKM in the germline V gene. V shed 6 bases and J 0 bases; nucleotides not matched to a gene: 8. CDR3 residues: CASRGTDLNSYEQYF. DNA for the CDR3: TGTGCCAGCAGAGGGACAGACCTTAACTCCTACGAGCAGTACTTC.

This chain uses TRBV15 with TRBJ1-3, with 9 bases lining up with TRBD1. This CDR3 has 16 residues. After removal of 5 bases from V and 3 bases from J, the junction contained 8 bases not matched to a gene. Germline CDR1 reads LNHNV; CDR2 reads YYDKDF (reference sequence). CDR3 sequence (DNA): TGTGCCACCAGCCAAGCCGGGACAGGGTTTGGAAACACCATATATTTT. This encodes CATSQAGTGFGNTIYF. The variable domain in full, with the rest retrieved from reference TRBV15 and TRBJ1-3, is DAMVIQNPRYQVTQFGKPVTLSCSQTLNHNVMYWYQQKSSQAPKLLFHYYDKDFNNEADTPDNFQSRRPNTSFCFLDIRSPGLGDTAMYLCATSQAGTGFGNTIYFGEGSWLTVV.

V usage is TRBV19 and J usage is TRBJ2-1; 8 nucleotides line up with TRBD2. CDR3 size: 15 residues. J lost 9 bases, V lost 2 bases, and 9 bases had no gene match. Germline values: CDR1 LNHDA, CDR2 SQIVND (reference sequence). The CDR3 nucleotides are TGTGCCAGTAGTATATCCGAGCGGGAGTATGGTGAGCAGTTCTTC. As protein: CASSISEREYGEQFF.

This chain's CDR3 is CASSSQAGAHTDTQYF. CDR3 nucleotide sequence: TGTGCCAGCAGTAGTCAAGCGGGAGCCCACACAGATACGCAGTATTTT. The genes are TRBV28 and TRBJ2-3; 8 bases fit TRBD2. The CDR3 is 16 residues long. The trim removed 5 bases at V and 2 bases at J, leaving 9 bases unmatched. Germline V gene data show CDR1 as MDHEN and CDR2 as SYDVKM.

The V call is TRBV15, the J call TRBJ2-2, with 9 nucleotides matching TRBD1. The CDR3 runs 17 residues. Germline values: CDR1 LNHNV, CDR2 YYDKDF (reference sequence). V lost 3 bases, J lost 4 bases, and 9 bases stayed unmatched. CDR3 DNA sequence: TGTGCCACCAGCAGCGGACCGGGACAGGGAGGCACCGGGGAGCTGTTTTTT. Residues: CATSSGPGQGGTGELFF. The full variable domain, in which reference TRBV15 and TRBJ2-2 provide the parts outside the CDR3, is DAMVIQNPRYQVTQFGKPVTLSCSQTLNHNVMYWYQQKSSQAPKLLFHYYDKDFNNEADTPDNFQSRRPNTSFCFLDIRSPGLGDTAMYLCATSSGPGQGGTGELFFGEGSRLTVL.

The V and J genes are TRBV25-1 and TRBJ2-2; 7 bases are shared with TRBD1. The germline V gene encodes CDR1 MGHDK and CDR2 SYGVNS. The CDR3 extends over 14 amino acids. V gave up 8 bases and J gave up 1 base; unmatched junction bases: 4. This CDR3 reads CASVGTENTGELFF. In DNA form, the CDR3 reads TGTGCCAGCGTTGGGACAGAGAACACCGGGGAGCTGTTTTTT.

DNA for the CDR3: TGCGCCAGCAGCCAAGTAGGTTCGGGCAACTCTGGAAACACCATATATTTT. Its translation: CASSQVGSGNSGNTIYF. The V call is TRBV4-1, the J call TRBJ1-3; D is unresolved. CDR1 is MGHRA and CDR2 is YSYEKL in the germline V gene. The V gene lost 1 base and the J gene lost 0 bases, with 13 bases spanning the gap. CDR3 length: 17 amino acids.

This clone has only one observation. The CDR3 DNA sequence: TGTGCCAGCAGCCCCTTTTCCGCCTCCTACGAGCAGTACTTC. It yields the protein CASSPFSASYEQYF. The chain is built from TRBV6-5 and TRBJ2-7; D unclear. The V gene lost 6 bases and the J gene lost 0 bases, with 12 bases spanning the gap. The CDR3 runs 14 residues. Germline loops: CDR1 MNHEY, CDR2 SVGAGI.

This rearrangement joins TRBV28 to TRBJ2-1, with 8 positions matching TRBD1. The CDR3 is 20 amino acids. Germline V gives CDR1 MDHEN, CDR2 SYDVKM. V was clipped by 6 bases and J by 0 bases; unmatched bases: 19. DNA for the CDR3: TGTGCCAGCAGACGATCAACCGGGACAGGACAAAAAAGCTCCTACAATGAGCAGTTCTTC. Amino acids: CASRRSTGTGQKSSYNEQFF.

V gene TRBV5-8 combines with J gene TRBJ2-6; D unresolved. The V gene's germline CDR1 is SGHTS and CDR2 YDEGEE. The V and J ends lost 6 bases and 0 bases respectively, with 19 bases between them. The CDR3 consists of 18 residues. CDR3 sequence reads: CASTPVEPQISGANVLTF. The CDR3 DNA is TGTGCCAGCACCCCGGTAGAGCCCCAGATCTCTGGGGCCAACGTCCTGACTTTC.

V usage is TRBV30 and J usage is TRBJ1-5, with TRBD1 matching over 9 bases. The CDR3 is 13 residues long. Trimming took 1 base from V and 7 from J; bases not matched to a gene: 2. Germline lookup yields CDR1 GTSNPN and CDR2 SVGIG (reference sequence). The CDR3, as DNA: TGTGCCTGGAGTGCGACAGGGGGACAGCCCCAGCATTTT. This encodes CAWSATGGQPQHF.

V gene TRBV7-6 combines with J gene TRBJ2-1, with 10 bases matching TRBD2. This CDR3 has 14 residues. Germline values: CDR1 SGHVS, CDR2 FNYEAQ. V shed 8 bases and J 4 bases; nucleotides not matched to a gene: 5. The chain's CDR3 is CASAPSGGYNEQFF. The CDR3 coding sequence is TGTGCCAGCGCCCCTAGCGGGGGATACAATGAGCAGTTCTTC.

The chain recombines TRBV7-2 with TRBJ2-5; the D is unclear. CDR1 and CDR2 (germline): SGHTA, FQGNSA. The CDR3 totals 14 residues. V lost 1 base and J 7 bases, leaving 13 bases between the germline ends. Here the CDR3 DNA reads TGTGCCAGCAGCTTAGACGGAGACGGGTGGACCCAGTACTTC. Protein sequence: CASSLDGDGWTQYF.

The chain joins TRBV7-8 to TRBJ2-1; D is perhaps TRBD2 (8 bases). Trimming took 1 base from V and 8 from J, leaving 24 bases between them. The CDR3 is made up of 18 amino acids. Germline V gives CDR1 SGHVS, CDR2 FQNEAQ. CDR3 amino acids: CASSLGVPGGGAVYEQFF. The CDR3 DNA follows: TGTGCCAGCAGCTTAGGAGTTCCGGGAGGGGGCGCGGTATATGAGCAGTTCTTC.

CDR3 DNA sequence: TGTGCCAGCAGTTTTGGGACTAGCGGGACCTACGAGCAGTACTTC. Its translation is CASSFGTSGTYEQYF. The gene calls are TRBV28 and TRBJ2-7; 13 bases fit TRBD2. The germline gives CDR1 MDHEN, CDR2 SYDVKM. The CDR3 spans 15 residues. V shed 3 bases, J shed 2 bases, and the junction held 1 base outside the gene matches.

The J gene is TRBJ2-7, the V gene TRBV2; maybe TRBD2 (5 bases). V was clipped by 3 bases and J by 0 bases, with 12 bases between them. The CDR3 is 15 residues long. Per germline, CDR1 SNHLY and CDR2 FYNNEI. CDR3 sequence: CASSDGDYSSYEQYF. The DNA of the CDR3 is TGTGCCAGCAGTGACGGTGACTACTCCTCCTACGAGCAGTACTTC.

The chain carries TRBV13 and TRBJ1-1; D not certain. Trimming shortened V by 0 bases and J by 0 bases, and 14 bases separated the two germline ends. The CDR3 loop spans 17 amino acids. Per germline, CDR1 PRHDT and CDR2 FYEKMQ (reference sequence). This CDR3 reads CASSLGEARLMNTEAFF. CDR3 coding DNA: TGTGCCAGCAGCTTAGGAGAGGCGCGCTTGATGAACACTGAAGCTTTCTTT.